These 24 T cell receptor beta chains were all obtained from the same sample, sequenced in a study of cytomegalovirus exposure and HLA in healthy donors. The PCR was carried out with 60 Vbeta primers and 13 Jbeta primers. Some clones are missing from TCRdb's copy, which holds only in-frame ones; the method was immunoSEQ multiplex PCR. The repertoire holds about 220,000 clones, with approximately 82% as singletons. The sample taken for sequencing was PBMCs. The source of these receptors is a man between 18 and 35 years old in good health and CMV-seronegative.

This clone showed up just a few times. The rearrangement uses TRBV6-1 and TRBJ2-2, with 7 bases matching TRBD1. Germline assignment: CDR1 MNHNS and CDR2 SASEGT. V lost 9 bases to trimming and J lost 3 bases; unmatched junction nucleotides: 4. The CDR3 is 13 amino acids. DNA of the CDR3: TGTGCCAGGAGGGACAGATACACCGGGGAGCTGTTTTTT. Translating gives CARRDRYTGELFF.

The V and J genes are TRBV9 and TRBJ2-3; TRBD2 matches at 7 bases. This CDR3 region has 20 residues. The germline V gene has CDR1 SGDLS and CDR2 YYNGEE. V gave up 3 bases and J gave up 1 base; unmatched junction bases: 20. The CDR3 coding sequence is TGTGCCAGCAGCGCCGAGCCGGTGGGGCTAGCGGACCGTGGCACAGATACGCAGTATTTT. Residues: CASSAEPVGLADRGTDTQYF.

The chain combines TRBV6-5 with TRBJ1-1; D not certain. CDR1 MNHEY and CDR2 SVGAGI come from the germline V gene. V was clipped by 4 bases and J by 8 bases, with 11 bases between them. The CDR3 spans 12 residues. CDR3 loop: CASSSRHLEAFF. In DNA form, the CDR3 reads TGTGCCAGCAGTTCCCGACACCTAGAAGCTTTCTTT.

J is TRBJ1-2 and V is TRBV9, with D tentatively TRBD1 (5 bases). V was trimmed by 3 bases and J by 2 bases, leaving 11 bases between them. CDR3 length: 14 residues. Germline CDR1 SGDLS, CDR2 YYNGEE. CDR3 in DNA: TGTGCCAGCAGCGCCCAGGCAGGGAACTATGGCTACACCTTC. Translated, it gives CASSAQAGNYGYTF.

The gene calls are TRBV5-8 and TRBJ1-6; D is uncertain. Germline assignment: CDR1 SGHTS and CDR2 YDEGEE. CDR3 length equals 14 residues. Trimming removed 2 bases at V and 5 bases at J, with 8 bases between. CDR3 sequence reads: CASSFRGNNSPLHF. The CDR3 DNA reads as TGTGCCAGCAGCTTTCGGGGTAATAATTCACCCCTCCACTTT.

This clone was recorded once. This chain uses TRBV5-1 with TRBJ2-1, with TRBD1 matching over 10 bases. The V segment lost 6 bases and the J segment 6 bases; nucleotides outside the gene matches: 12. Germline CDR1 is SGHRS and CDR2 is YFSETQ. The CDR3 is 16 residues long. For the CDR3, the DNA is TGCGCCAGCATAGGCCGGTCCGGGACAGGGGCCAATGAGCAGTTCTTC. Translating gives CASIGRSGTGANEQFF.

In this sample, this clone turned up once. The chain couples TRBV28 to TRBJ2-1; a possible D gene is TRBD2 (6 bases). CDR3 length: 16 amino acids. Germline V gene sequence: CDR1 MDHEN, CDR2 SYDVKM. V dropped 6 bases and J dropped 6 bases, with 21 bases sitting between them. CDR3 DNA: TGTGCCAGCAGCCGGGCGGGCGGGAACGTCCGCAATGAGCAGTTCTTC. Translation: CASSRAGGNVRNEQFF.

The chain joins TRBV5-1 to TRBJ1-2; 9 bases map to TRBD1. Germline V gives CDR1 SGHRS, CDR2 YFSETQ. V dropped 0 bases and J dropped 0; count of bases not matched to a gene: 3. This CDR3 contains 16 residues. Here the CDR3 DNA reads TGCGCCAGCAGCTTGGGGGACAGGGTATCTAACTATGGCTACACCTTC. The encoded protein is CASSLGDRVSNYGYTF.

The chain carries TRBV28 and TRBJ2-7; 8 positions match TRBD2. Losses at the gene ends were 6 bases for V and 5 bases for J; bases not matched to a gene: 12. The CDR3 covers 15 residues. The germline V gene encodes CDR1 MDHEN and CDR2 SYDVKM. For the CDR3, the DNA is TGTGCCAGCAGCCCCGAGGGTAGCGGGATGAACGAGCAGTACTTC. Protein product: CASSPEGSGMNEQYF. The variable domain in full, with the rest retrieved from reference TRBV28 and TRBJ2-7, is DVKVTQSSRYLVKRTGEKVFLECVQDMDHENMFWYRQDPGLGLRLIYFSYDVKMKEKGDIPEGYSVSREKKERFSLILESASTNQTSMYLCASSPEGSGMNEQYFGPGTRLTVT.

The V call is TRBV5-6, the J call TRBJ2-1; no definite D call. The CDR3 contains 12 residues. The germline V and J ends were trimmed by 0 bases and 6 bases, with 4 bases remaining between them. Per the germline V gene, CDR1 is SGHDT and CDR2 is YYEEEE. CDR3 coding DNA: TGTGCCAGCAGCTTGGTACTCAATGAGCAGTTCTTC. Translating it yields CASSLVLNEQFF.

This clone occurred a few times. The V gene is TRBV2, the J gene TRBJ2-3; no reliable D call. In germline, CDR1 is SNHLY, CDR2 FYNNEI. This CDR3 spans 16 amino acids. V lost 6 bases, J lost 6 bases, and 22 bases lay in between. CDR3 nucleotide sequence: TGTGCCAGCAGGAGCCCACCGCAGAGGTCGGTGGATACGCAGTATTTT. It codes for CASRSPPQRSVDTQYF.

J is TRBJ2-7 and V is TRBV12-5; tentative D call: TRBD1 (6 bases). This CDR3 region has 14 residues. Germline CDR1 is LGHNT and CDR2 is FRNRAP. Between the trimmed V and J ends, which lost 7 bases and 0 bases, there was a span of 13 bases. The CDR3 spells CASALTGISYEQYF. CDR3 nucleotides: TGTGCTAGTGCTCTAACAGGGATCTCCTACGAGCAGTACTTC.

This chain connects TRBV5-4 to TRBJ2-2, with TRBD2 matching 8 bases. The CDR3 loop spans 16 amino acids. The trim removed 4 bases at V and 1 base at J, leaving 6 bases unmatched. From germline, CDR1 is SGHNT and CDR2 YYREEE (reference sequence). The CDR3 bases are TGTGCCAGCAGCGCGGGCGGGGGGCAGAACACCGGGGAGCTGTTTTTT. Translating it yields CASSAGGGQNTGELFF.

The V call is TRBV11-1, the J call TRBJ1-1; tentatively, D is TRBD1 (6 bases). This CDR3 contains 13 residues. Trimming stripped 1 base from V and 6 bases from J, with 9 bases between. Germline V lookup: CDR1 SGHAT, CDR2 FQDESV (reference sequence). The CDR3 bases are TGTGCCAGCAGCTTAGGGACAGCCTCTGAAGCTTTCTTT. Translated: CASSLGTASEAFF.

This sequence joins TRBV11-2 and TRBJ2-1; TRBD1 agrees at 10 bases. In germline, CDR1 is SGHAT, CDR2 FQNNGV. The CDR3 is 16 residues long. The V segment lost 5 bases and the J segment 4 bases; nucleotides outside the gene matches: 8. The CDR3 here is CASSPDRGRLYNEQFF. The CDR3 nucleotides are TGTGCCAGCAGCCCCGACAGGGGGCGTCTTTACAATGAGCAGTTCTTC.

CDR3 nucleotide sequence: TGTGCCAGCAGTGAAATTATAGGGCTAGCGGGAGGGGACTCCTACGAGCAGTACTTC. Translated, it gives CASSEIIGLAGGDSYEQYF. The chain combines TRBV6-1 with TRBJ2-7; 12 bases align to TRBD2. There are 19 residues in the CDR3. The ends lost 2 bases at V and 0 bases at J; junction bases unmatched: 11. Germline-derived CDR1 and CDR2 are MNHNS and SASEGT.

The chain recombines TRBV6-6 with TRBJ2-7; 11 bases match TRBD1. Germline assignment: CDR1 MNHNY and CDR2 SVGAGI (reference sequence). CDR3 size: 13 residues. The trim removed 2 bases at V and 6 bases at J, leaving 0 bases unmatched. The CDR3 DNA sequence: TGTGCCAGCAGTTACGGGACAGGGGGCGAGCAGTACTTC. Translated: CASSYGTGGEQYF.

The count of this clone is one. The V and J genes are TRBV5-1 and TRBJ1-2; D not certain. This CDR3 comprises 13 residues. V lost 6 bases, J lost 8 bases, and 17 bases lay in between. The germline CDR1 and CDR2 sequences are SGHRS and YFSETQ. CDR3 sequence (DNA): TGCGCCAGCACCCCTACGGGTAGTGAGGGCTACACCTTC. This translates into CASTPTGSEGYTF. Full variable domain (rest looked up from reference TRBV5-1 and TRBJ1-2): KAGVTQTPRYLIKTRGQQVTLSCSPISGHRSVSWYQQTPGQGLQFLFEYFSETQRNKGNFPGRFSGRQFSNSRSEMNVSTLELGDSALYLCASTPTGSEGYTFGSGTRLTVV.

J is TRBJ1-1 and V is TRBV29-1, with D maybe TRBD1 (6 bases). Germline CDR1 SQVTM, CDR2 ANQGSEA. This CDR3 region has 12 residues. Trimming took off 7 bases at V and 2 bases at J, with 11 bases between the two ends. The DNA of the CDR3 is TGCAGCGCGAGGGGGGGAAACACTGAAGCTTTCTTT. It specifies CSARGGNTEAFF.

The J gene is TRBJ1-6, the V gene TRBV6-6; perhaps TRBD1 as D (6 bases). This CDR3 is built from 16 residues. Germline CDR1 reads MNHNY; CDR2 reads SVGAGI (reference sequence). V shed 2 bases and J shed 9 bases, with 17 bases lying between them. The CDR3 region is CASSYGLQGAGSPLHF. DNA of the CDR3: TGTGCCAGCAGTTACGGCTTACAGGGTGCGGGTTCACCCCTCCACTTT.

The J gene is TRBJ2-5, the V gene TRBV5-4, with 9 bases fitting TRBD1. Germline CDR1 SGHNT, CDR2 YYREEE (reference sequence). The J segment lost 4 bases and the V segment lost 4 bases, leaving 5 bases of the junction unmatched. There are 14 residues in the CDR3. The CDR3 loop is CASSQQGAGETQYF. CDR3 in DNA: TGTGCCAGCAGCCAACAGGGGGCGGGAGAGACCCAGTACTTC.

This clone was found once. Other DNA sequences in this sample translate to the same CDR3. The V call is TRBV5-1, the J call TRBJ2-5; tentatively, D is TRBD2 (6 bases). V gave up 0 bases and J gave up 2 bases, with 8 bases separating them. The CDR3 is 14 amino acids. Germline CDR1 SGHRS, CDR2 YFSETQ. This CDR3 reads CASSLGGGQETQYF. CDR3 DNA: TGCGCCAGCAGCTTGGGTGGAGGGCAAGAGACCCAGTACTTC.

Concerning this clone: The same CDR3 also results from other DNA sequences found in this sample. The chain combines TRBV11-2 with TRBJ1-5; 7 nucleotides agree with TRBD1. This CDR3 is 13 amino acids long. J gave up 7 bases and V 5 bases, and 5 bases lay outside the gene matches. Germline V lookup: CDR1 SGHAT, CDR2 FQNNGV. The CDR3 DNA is TGTGCCAGCAGCCGAGACAGGGTGCAGCCCCAGCATTTT. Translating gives CASSRDRVQPQHF.

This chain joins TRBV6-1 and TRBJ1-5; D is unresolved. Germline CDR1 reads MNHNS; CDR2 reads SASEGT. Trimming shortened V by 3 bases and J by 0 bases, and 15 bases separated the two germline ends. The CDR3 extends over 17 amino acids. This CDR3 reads CASSDPGAIYSNQPQHF. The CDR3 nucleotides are TGTGCCAGCAGTGATCCGGGAGCGATATATAGCAATCAGCCCCAGCATTTT.